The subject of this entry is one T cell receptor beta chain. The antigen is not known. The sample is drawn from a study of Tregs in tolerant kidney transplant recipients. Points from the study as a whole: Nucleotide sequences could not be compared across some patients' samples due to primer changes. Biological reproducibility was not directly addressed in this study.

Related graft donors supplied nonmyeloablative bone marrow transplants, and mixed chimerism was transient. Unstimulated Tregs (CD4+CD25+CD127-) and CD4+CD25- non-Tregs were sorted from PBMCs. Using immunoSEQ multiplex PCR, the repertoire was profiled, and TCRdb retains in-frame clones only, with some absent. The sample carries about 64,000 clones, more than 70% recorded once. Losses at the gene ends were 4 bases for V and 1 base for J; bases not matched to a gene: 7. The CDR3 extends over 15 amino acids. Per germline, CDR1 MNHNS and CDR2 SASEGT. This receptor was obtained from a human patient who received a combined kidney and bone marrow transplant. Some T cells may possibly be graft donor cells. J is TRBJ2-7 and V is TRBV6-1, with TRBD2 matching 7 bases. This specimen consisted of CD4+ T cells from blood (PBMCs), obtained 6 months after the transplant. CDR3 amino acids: CASSAREYGSYEQYF. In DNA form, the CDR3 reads TGTGCCAGCAGTGCGCGGGAGTATGGGTCCTACGAGCAGTACTTC.